The present T cell receptor beta chain was sequenced within a study of cytomegalovirus exposure and HLA in healthy donors. Study-level points and caveats: V segments that were indistinguishable, TRBV6-2 and TRBV6-3 among them, were omitted from analysis. Three chains linked to CMV were shown in vitro to be specific for CMV antigens. A later analysis reportedly found fewer N-insertions in an Asian-associated ancestry cluster than the approximately 670-donor mean.

The CDR3 is made up of 18 amino acids. Germline V lookup: CDR1 WSHSY, CDR2 SAAADI. The junction had 10 bases not matched to a gene; V was cut back by 2 bases and J by 4 bases. Turning to this clone: The target antigen is unknown.

The PCR made use of 60 Vbeta and 13 Jbeta primers. Generated by immunoSEQ multiplex PCR, the TCRdb table keeps only in-frame clones and is missing some. The sample shows about 220,000 clones, 75% of them seen only once. The sample comprised PBMCs. The chain uses TRBV10-2 and TRBJ1-5, with 11 bases that match TRBD1. This TCR was recovered from a young woman in good health and CMV-seronegative. CDR3 DNA sequence: TGCGCCAGCAGTGAGGGGACAGGGGGTTGGGGATCGAATCAGCCCCAGCATTTT. Translated, it gives CASSEGTGGWGSNQPQHF.